This T cell receptor (beta chain) was retrieved from a study of blood T cell repertoires in COVID-19. Background on the study: Sources were T cells, B-cell-depleted T cells, or PBMCs; the material itself was cDNA or gDNA.

V lost 0 bases and J 10 bases, leaving 15 bases between the germline ends. The CDR3 is 14 amino acids. Germline V gene sequence: CDR1 SGHTA, CDR2 FQGNSA. Original processing notes: Counts of nucleated cells, estimated from reference gene primer amplification, were obtained. TCRdb keeps only in-frame clones here, not all; method: immunoSEQ multiplex PCR. V, J and clone size are taken as reported in that table, and D and trimming were inferred from the DNA itself. The table lists 200,000 to 250,000 clones, about 90% of them singletons. V and J are TRBV7-2 and TRBJ1-2, with a possible D match to TRBD1 (6 bases). This receptor was taken from a man aged 55-75 years with acute or convalescent COVID-19. The sequencing sample was made of peripheral blood. CDR3 sequence: CASSLARGGLYYTF. The CDR3 DNA sequence: TGTGCCAGCAGCTTAGCCAGGGGAGGGTTGTACTACACCTTC.